The subject of this entry is one T cell receptor (beta chain). Its antigen has not been determined. One base away there is no much larger clone; base qualities are not given. V was cut back by 7 bases and J by 8 bases, leaving a gap of 18 bases between them. The germline V gene gives CDR1 as SNHLY and CDR2 as FYNNEI. Measured from the cysteine to the phenylalanine, the CDR3 is 13 residues long. Only CDR3 DNA is held: 39 bases, read in frame from base 1. The data derive from a study of glioma-infiltrating T cells (dated by TCRdb to the mid-2010s). Regarding the study in general: Sequencing of TCR alpha- and beta-chain repertoires was performed on glioma tissue, on non-neoplastic brain tissue, and on matched peripheral blood mononuclear cells. To measure divergence between tissue and blood T-cell populations, each tissue-infiltrating repertoire was compared with the peripheral blood repertoire of the same patient. Three low-grade glioma patients, several primary glioblastoma patients and three non-glioma patients contributing non-neoplastic brain tissue were included in the paired cohort.

The paper's findings and limits, for the study overall: Group comparisons rested on small numbers: three non-neoplastic, three low-grade glioma and several glioblastoma patients. VJ-independent divergence between tissue and blood was found to be below expectation in non-neoplastic patients but above expectation in all gliomas, particularly low-grade gliomas. Very few CDR3 sequences were shared between tissue and blood, attributed to high CDR3 diversity and limited sampling.

The iRepertoire nested amplicon-rescue multiplex PCR (arm-PCR) platform was used to amplify TCR alpha and beta CDR3 regions from RNA. For one-step reverse transcription and amplification, about 95-400 ng of tissue mRNA or PBMC total RNA was used as input. Following bead purification, Illumina adapters were added through a secondary multiplex PCR, and the libraries were then gel-purified between 200 and 400 bp. Demultiplexing relied on internal 6-nucleotide barcodes carried by the libraries. The libraries were sequenced on an Illumina MiSeq using 2x220 or 2x250 nucleotide paired-end reads. Under the source paper's analysis protocol: Paired reads were merged with FLASH 1.2.11 and aligned to the GRCh37 human genome with BWA-MEM before extracting TRA and TRB reads. V and J assignment used an IMGT-derived reference of cassette sequences and CDR3 motifs that included pseudogenes. Reads were translated in three frames, and productive CDR3s were defined as those with a C...FGXG motif and no stop codons. Unique combinations of V-J cassette pair and CDR3 amino acid sequence were defined as clonotypes. Filtering of reads was based on Hamming distance, with the threshold set by the sequence error rate of each sample in mapped regions. TCRdb handled the public reads itself, with Q25 trimming in fastp and clone calling in MiXCR, and kept productive beta chains. Rows are unified per CDR3 protein, each entry keeping the most common DNA and genes. The V and J calls reflect TCRdb's pipeline rather than the authors' work. For this sample there are about 89,000 distinct CDR3 sequences; about 23% appear just once. The top ten clones comprise roughly 7% of the sample.

The receptor was isolated from a human donor with low-grade glioma or glioblastoma, undergoing nonglioma brain surgery, or in good health (not recorded which). The source material was glioma tissue, nonneoplastic brain tissue, or PBMCs (not recorded which). The rearrangement combines TRBV2 with TRBJ2-7; the D segment cannot be called with confidence. Here the CDR3 is given as CASNRELDYKQYF. The nucleotide sequence is given as TGTGCCAGCAACCGAGAGTTGGATTACAAGCAGTACTTC.